The 21 T cell receptor beta chains below come from one sample, sequenced in a study of regulatory T cells in long-lasting Graves disease (dated by TCRdb to the early 2020s). The time point label corresponds to: persistent/refractory GD, antithyroid drugs over 5 years with positive TRAb. For both TCR sequencing and RNA sequencing, RNA was extracted from PBMCs in TRIzol. The library was prepared using multiplex PCR. TCRdb shows the sequencer as Illumina HiSeq 4000. To build TCR beta libraries, CDR3 regions were amplified by Arm-PCR using iRepertoire HTBI primers. TCRdb reprocessed the public reads (quality trimming at Q25 with fastp, clone calling with MiXCR) and kept in-frame beta chains. Rows are unified per CDR3 protein, each entry keeping the most common DNA and genes. The sample yields approximately 290,000 distinct CDR3 sequences; roughly a fifth were counted once. Approximately 60% of the sample is held by the ten biggest clonotypes.

The sample in question was peripheral blood mononuclear cells (PBMCs), obtained when the disease was refractory, from a patient treated with antithyroid drugs. These TCRs come from a female donor with Graves disease.

Of note for this clonotype: Compared with germline, one end of the junction differs, possibly owing to a read error. The chain employs TRBV28 and TRBJ1-6; D ambiguous. The length of the CDR3 is 12 residues. Germline assignment: CDR1 MDHEN and CDR2 SYDVKM. The CDR3 is CASSLGGSPPHF. CDR3 DNA: TGTGCCAGCAGTCTGGGAGGTTCACCCCCCCACTTT. The variable domain in full, with the rest retrieved from reference TRBV28 and TRBJ1-6, is DVKVTQSSRYLVKRTGEKVFLECVQDMDHENMFWYRQDPGLGLRLIYFSYDVKMKEKGDIPEGYSVSREKKERFSLILESASTNQTSMYLCASSLGGSPPHFGNGTRLTVT.

Many counts were recorded for this clonotype. The CDR3 nucleotides are TGTGCCAGCAGCTTAGAAGGCAGGGGGACCTATGGCTACACCTTC. Translating gives CASSLEGRGTYGYTF. V and J are TRBV13 and TRBJ1-2; TRBD1 matches at 7 bases. Germline loops: CDR1 PRHDT, CDR2 FYEKMQ (reference sequence). The CDR3 extends over 15 amino acids. The junction had 6 bases not matched to a gene; V was cut back by 1 base and J by 4 bases.

The J gene is TRBJ1-1, the V gene TRBV29-1; no clear D gene. Germline CDR1 SQVTM, CDR2 ANQGSEA. The CDR3 is 12 residues long. V dropped 3 bases and J dropped 1 base, with 6 bases sitting between them. CDR3 protein: CSVDNSNTEAFF. The CDR3 DNA sequence: TGCAGCGTTGACAACTCGAACACTGAAGCTTTCTTT.

This clonotype was picked up many times. This chain joins TRBV7-8 and TRBJ2-7; 9 bases map to TRBD2. Germline-derived CDR1 and CDR2 are SGHVS and FQNEAQ. This CDR3 contains 14 residues. J was trimmed by 6 bases and V by 5 bases; bases with no gene match: 8. As DNA, the CDR3 is TGTGCCAGCAGCGGAGGACTAGCGCTAACCGAGCAGTACTTC. It codes for CASSGGLALTEQYF. Using reference TRBV7-8 and TRBJ2-7 for the parts outside the CDR3, the full variable domain is GAGVSQSPRYKVAKRGQDVALRCDPISGHVSLFWYQQALGQGPEFLTYFQNEAQLDKSGLPSDRFFAERPEGSVSTLKIQRTQQEDSAVYLCASSGGLALTEQYFGPGTRLTVT.

This clonotype was observed many times. V and J are TRBV5-6 and TRBJ1-2; 9 bases fit TRBD1. Germline assignment: CDR1 SGHDT and CDR2 YYEEEE. The CDR3 is 15 residues long. The junction had 8 bases not matched to a gene; V was cut back by 4 bases and J by 4 bases. This CDR3 is CASSPGQGTGYGYTF. As DNA, the CDR3 is TGTGCCAGCAGCCCGGGACAGGGCACTGGCTATGGCTACACCTTC.

Comment on this clonotype: This likely comes from a read error, as the CDR3 has no conserved phenylalanine or tryptophan at its end. The J gene is TRBJ2-2, the V gene TRBV30; D is unresolved. CDR1 is GTSNPN and CDR2 is SVGIG in the germline V gene (reference sequence). The CDR3 runs 15 residues. V was trimmed by 4 bases and J by 5 bases, leaving 17 bases between them. The CDR3 DNA reads as TGTGCCTGGACAGCATGGGGAATGGGGACCGGGGAGCTGTTTTCT. Protein: CAWTAWGMGTGELFS.

This clonotype was picked up many times. The chain recombines TRBV6-5 with TRBJ2-2; D not resolved. Trimming pared 0 bases from V and 3 bases from J, leaving 17 bases between. The CDR3 contains 18 residues. CDR1 is MNHEY, CDR2 SVGAGI, per germline. The CDR3 DNA follows: TGTGCCAGCAGTTACTCGACTTCCGCCGTACGGCACACCGGGGAGCTGTTTTTT. Translated: CASSYSTSAVRHTGELFF.

V usage is TRBV5-1 and J usage is TRBJ1-2; a possible D gene is TRBD1 (6 bases). The CDR3 covers 14 residues. The V gene lost 4 bases and the J gene lost 3 bases, with 13 bases spanning the gap. The germline gives CDR1 SGHRS, CDR2 YFSETQ. The CDR3 reads CASSRSGDHYGYTF. CDR3 DNA: TGCGCCAGCAGCCGATCAGGGGACCACTATGGCTACACCTTC.

This clonotype was detected a few times. This sequence joins TRBV29-1 and TRBJ2-7; TRBD2 agrees at 11 bases. From germline, CDR1 is SQVTM and CDR2 ANQGSEA. This CDR3 spans 13 amino acids. V gave up 5 bases and J gave up 6 bases; unmatched junction bases: 6. The CDR3 spells CSVLLAGAGEQYF. The CDR3 coding sequence is TGCAGCGTTTTACTAGCGGGAGCGGGCGAGCAGTACTTC.

Only a few counts were recorded for this clonotype. The genes are TRBV10-3 and TRBJ2-7; weak D call: TRBD2 (6 bases). Germline V gives CDR1 ENHRY, CDR2 SYGVKD. This CDR3 spans 15 amino acids. V was shortened by 7 bases and J by 3 bases, with 19 bases between the two germline ends. The CDR3 protein is CAIIPGEHVVYEQYF. The CDR3 DNA reads as TGTGCCATCATCCCGGGGGAACACGTTGTCTACGAGCAGTACTTC.

This clonotype was counted at least ten times. The CDR3, as DNA: TGTGCCAGCAGCTTAACGGGTCAGCCCCAGCATTTT. Translating it yields CASSLTGQPQHF. J is TRBJ1-5 and V is TRBV7-2; the D is unclear. The CDR3 consists of 12 residues. With 2 bases removed from V and 6 bases from J, the gap between germline ends came to 5 bases. Germline CDR1 is SGHTA and CDR2 is FQGNSA.

The V call is TRBV5-1, the J call TRBJ1-1; D unresolved. This CDR3 has 15 amino acids. Trimming shortened V by 0 bases and J by 1 base, and 10 bases separated the two germline ends. Germline V gives CDR1 SGHRS, CDR2 YFSETQ. The CDR3, as DNA: TGCGCCAGCAGCTTGGGCAGCTATTCGAACACTGAAGCTTTCTTT. Translated: CASSLGSYSNTEAFF.

Regarding this clonotype: A single base separates this from a much larger clone, so it may be a read error. Here the CDR3 reads CASSPFGDSFYEQYF. The CDR3 coding sequence is TGTGCCAGCAGTCCTTTCGGGGATAGTTTCTACGAGCAGTACTTC. J is TRBJ2-4 and V is TRBV6-2 or TRBV6-3; a possible D gene is TRBD2 (5 bases). Near its end, the DNA agrees better with TRBJ2-7, so the J call may be wrong. The length of the CDR3 is 15 residues. Looked up from germline, CDR1 is MNHEY and CDR2 is SVGEGT.

This clonotype was seen at least ten times. At one boundary the junction diverges from the germline segment, which might be a read error. This chain links TRBV5-1 with TRBJ2-7, with 7 bases matching TRBD1. This CDR3 has 15 residues. Germline loops: CDR1 SGHRS, CDR2 YFSETQ. CDR3 DNA: TGCGCCAGCAGCTTGACAGGGGCCCAATCCTACGAACAGTACTTC. It translates to CASSLTGAQSYEQYF.

This clonotype appeared many times. CDR3 bases: TGTGCCAGCTCCCGGGACCGCCTGCAAGAGACCCAGTACTTC. Translating it yields CASSRDRLQETQYF. The chain is built from TRBV18 and TRBJ2-5; D tentatively reads TRBD1 or TRBD2 (5 bases each). CDR3 size: 14 residues. V was pared by 6 bases and J by 2 bases, with 13 bases between. Germline V gene lookup returns CDR1 KGHSH and CDR2 LQKENI.

In its sample, this clonotype was seen a few times. The genes are TRBV30 and TRBJ2-5; TRBD2 agrees at 11 bases. This CDR3 contains 15 residues. V lost 0 bases and J lost 5; bases outside the gene matches: 5. Per germline, CDR1 GTSNPN and CDR2 SVGIG (reference sequence). In DNA form, the CDR3 reads TGTGCCTGGAGTGTACTAGCGGGAGAGGGGGAGACCCAGTACTTC. Translation: CAWSVLAGEGETQYF.

This sequence joins TRBV20-1 and TRBJ2-7, with TRBD1 as a possible D gene (6 bases). CDR1 and CDR2 (germline): DFQATT, SNEGSKA (reference sequence). The CDR3 consists of 14 residues. The ends were cut back, 6 bases at V and 0 bases at J, with 15 bases in the middle. The CDR3 sequence is CSARRGRGSYEQYF. The CDR3, as DNA: TGCAGTGCCAGACGGGGCAGGGGCTCCTACGAGCAGTACTTC.

The genes are TRBV6-1 and TRBJ1-5; a possible D gene is TRBD1 (5 bases). The CDR3 has 16 residues. CDR1 and CDR2 (germline): MNHNS, SASEGT. V was pared by 7 bases and J by 4 bases, with 20 bases between. CDR3 in DNA: TGTGCCAGCATTAATAGCCGGGACCCTAAAAATCAGCCCCAGCATTTT. This sequence encodes CASINSRDPKNQPQHF.

This clonotype was detected only a few times. The chain carries TRBV10-2 and TRBJ2-7; possibly TRBD1 for D (5 bases). The CDR3 is 14 residues long. Germline loops: CDR1 WSHSY, CDR2 SAAADI. The V end was cut by 6 bases, the J end by 0 bases, with 12 bases between. CDR3 DNA: TGCGCCAGCAGATTAGGGGTGAGCTCCTACGAGCAGTACTTC. This sequence encodes CASRLGVSSYEQYF.

Regarding this clonotype: A much bigger clone sits one base away, suggesting this may be a read error. The chain couples TRBV20-1 to TRBJ1-1, with D maybe TRBD1 (5 bases). This CDR3 contains 13 residues. Germline V gives CDR1 DFQATT, CDR2 SNEGSKA (reference sequence). V was clipped by 4 bases and J by 6 bases, with 15 bases between them. The CDR3: CSATGILDAEAFF. The CDR3 nucleotides read TGCAGTGCTACAGGGATCCTTGACGCTGAAGCTTTCTTT.

This clonotype was detected ten times or more. The V gene is TRBV29-1, the J gene TRBJ2-7; 7 positions agree with TRBD1. The CDR3 sequence is 16 residues long. The germline gives CDR1 SQVTM, CDR2 ANQGSEA. V trimming: 4 bases; J trimming: 2 bases; junction bases outside the gene matches: 14. This chain's CDR3 is CSVAPGQGDRTYEQYF. CDR3 sequence (DNA): TGCAGCGTTGCCCCGGGGCAGGGGGATCGAACCTACGAGCAGTACTTC.